Sequencing of this T cell receptor (beta chain) was carried out in a study of T-cell reconstitution after alpha-beta-depleted transplantation in children. This sample's TCRbeta library carried unique molecular identifier barcodes. Using its own MiXCR run on the PCR reads, TCRdb lists one record per CDR3 protein. The data contain 300,000 to 400,000 distinct CDR3 sequences, approximately 23% of them singletons. This clonotype was found a few times. Its antigen is still unknown. Study-wide findings and caveats: Several hundred expanded graft clones reportedly gave rise to the alpha-beta T cells present about two months after transplant. One year after transplant, T-cell counts and diversity came mostly from newly produced T cells. Some patients' high day-60 TCRbeta diversity was traced to surviving recipient T cells and thymic progenitors.

The length of the CDR3 is 15 residues. Trimming pared 3 bases from V and 1 base from J, leaving 13 bases between. Germline CDR1 and CDR2: LGHNA and YNFKEQ. This chain connects TRBV4-2 to TRBJ2-7; no definite D call. This clonotype originated in a male patient aged 10 to 17 who had a stem cell transplant for acute lymphoblastic leukemia, so the T cells may come from the graft donor. Sequences were derived from PBMCs, mostly from graft donor cells, sampled 180 days after TCRalphabeta/CD19-depleted stem cell transplant. CDR3 in DNA: TGTGCCAGCAGCCACCTGGTCGAGTTATCCTACGAGCAGTACTTC. Its protein product is CASSHLVELSYEQYF.